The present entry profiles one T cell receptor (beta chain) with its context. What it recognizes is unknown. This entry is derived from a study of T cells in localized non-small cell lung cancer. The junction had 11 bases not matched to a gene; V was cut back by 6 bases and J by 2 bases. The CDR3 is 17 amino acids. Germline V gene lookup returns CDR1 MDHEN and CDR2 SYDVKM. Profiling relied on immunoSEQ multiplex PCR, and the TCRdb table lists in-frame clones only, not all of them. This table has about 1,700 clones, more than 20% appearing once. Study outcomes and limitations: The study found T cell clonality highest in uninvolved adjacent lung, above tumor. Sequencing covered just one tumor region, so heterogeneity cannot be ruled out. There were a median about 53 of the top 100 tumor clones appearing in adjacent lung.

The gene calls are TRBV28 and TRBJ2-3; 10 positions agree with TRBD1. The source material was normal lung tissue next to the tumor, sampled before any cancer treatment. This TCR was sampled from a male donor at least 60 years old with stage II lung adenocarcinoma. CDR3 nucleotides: TGTGCCAGCAGGTCTAATCCGGGACAGGGGACCACAGATACGCAGTATTTT. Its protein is CASRSNPGQGTTDTQYF.